The rows below give T cell receptor beta chains drawn from one sample of a study of technical replicates of blood from a handful of donors. Libraries were prepared by immunoSEQ multiplex PCR; TCRdb keeps only in-frame clonotypes and omits some of them. Here the sample spans just under 60,000 clones, about 95% being singletons. The source material was PBMCs. These receptors were taken from a human donor in good health. Some clones in this sample may be carry-over from other donors' samples. The CDR3 runs from the conserved cysteine through the conserved F or W. Fields, in order: D gene, J gene, clone size, V gene, CDR3 DNA, CDR3 protein. The D gene is left open where the match is weak. Some rows have no size entry. The others give once, few or many, or a class for an expanded clone.

d_call: NA
j_call: TRBJ2-1
clone_size: NA
v_call: TRBV2
cdr3_nt: TGTGCCAGCAGACGCCCTACAGGGTACAATGAGCAGTTCTTC
cdr3_aa: CASRRPTGYNEQFF

d_call: NA
j_call: TRBJ2-5
clone_size: NA
v_call: TRBV5-1
cdr3_nt: TGCGCCAGCAGCTTGGTTGGGGCCGGGCAAGAGACCCAGTACTTC
cdr3_aa: CASSLVGAGQETQYF

d_call: TRBD1
j_call: TRBJ1-1
clone_size: NA
v_call: TRBV6-1
cdr3_nt: TGTGCCAGCAGTGGGGACAGGGTTCCCCATACTGAAGCTTTCTTT
cdr3_aa: CASSGDRVPHTEAFF

d_call: NA
j_call: TRBJ2-7
clone_size: NA
v_call: TRBV7-2
cdr3_nt: TGTGCCAGCAGCCCCCCGGGATCCTACGAGCAGTACTTC
cdr3_aa: CASSPPGSYEQYF

d_call: TRBD1
j_call: TRBJ1-2
clone_size: once
v_call: TRBV4-2
cdr3_nt: TGTGCCAGCAGCCAAGTGGTCACGGGACAGGAGAACTATGGCTACACCTTC
cdr3_aa: CASSQVVTGQENYGYTF

d_call: TRBD1
j_call: TRBJ2-2
clone_size: NA
v_call: TRBV18
cdr3_nt: TGTGCCAGCTCCGGGACAGGGTATAACACCGGGGAGCTGTTTTTT
cdr3_aa: CASSGTGYNTGELFF

d_call: TRBD2
j_call: TRBJ2-3
clone_size: NA
v_call: TRBV4-3
cdr3_nt: TGCGCCAGCAGCCCTATAGCGGGGAACAGCGATACGCAGTATTTT
cdr3_aa: CASSPIAGNSDTQYF

d_call: TRBD1
j_call: TRBJ1-4
clone_size: NA
v_call: TRBV5-4
cdr3_nt: TGTGCCAGCAGCCGTTACGAGCCAGGACAGGGCCATGAAAAACTGTTTTTT
cdr3_aa: CASSRYEPGQGHEKLFF

d_call: TRBD2
j_call: TRBJ2-3
clone_size: NA
v_call: TRBV7-2
cdr3_nt: TGTGCCAGCAGCCGGACTAGCAGCACAGATACGCAGTATTTT
cdr3_aa: CASSRTSSTDTQYF

d_call: NA
j_call: TRBJ1-4
clone_size: NA
v_call: TRBV27
cdr3_nt: TGTGCCAGCAGTCCCCCGGGGGAAAAACTGTTTTTT
cdr3_aa: CASSPPGEKLFF

d_call: TRBD2
j_call: TRBJ2-1
clone_size: NA
v_call: TRBV27
cdr3_nt: TGTGCCAGCAGTCCAACTAGCGGGAGTGGCAATGAGCAGTTCTTC
cdr3_aa: CASSPTSGSGNEQFF

d_call: NA
j_call: TRBJ1-4
clone_size: NA
v_call: TRBV5-1
cdr3_nt: TGCGCCAGCAGCTTGACAGAACGGATAAATGAAAAACTGTTTTTT
cdr3_aa: CASSLTERINEKLFF

d_call: NA
j_call: TRBJ2-1
clone_size: NA
v_call: TRBV21-1
cdr3_nt: TGTGCCAGCAGCAAAGCGAGGCTAGCGGCATCTCCCAATGAGCAGTTCTTC
cdr3_aa: CASSKARLAASPNEQFF

d_call: TRBD2
j_call: TRBJ2-1
clone_size: NA
v_call: TRBV9
cdr3_nt: TGTGCCAGCAGCGCGACTAGCGGGGTTTTCAATGAGCAGTTCTTC
cdr3_aa: CASSATSGVFNEQFF

d_call: NA
j_call: TRBJ1-1
clone_size: NA
v_call: TRBV7-9
cdr3_nt: TGTGCCAGCAGCTTATTATCAGTGAACACTGAAGCTTTCTTT
cdr3_aa: CASSLLSVNTEAFF

d_call: TRBD1
j_call: TRBJ1-2
clone_size: NA
v_call: TRBV29-1
cdr3_nt: TGCAGCGGACGACAGGGACTCTATGGCTACACCTTC
cdr3_aa: CSGRQGLYGYTF

d_call: TRBD2
j_call: TRBJ2-1
clone_size: NA
v_call: TRBV7-9
cdr3_nt: TGTGCCAGCAGCTTAGGTAGCGGGGGAGCTCAGTTCTTC
cdr3_aa: CASSLGSGGAQFF

d_call: NA
j_call: TRBJ1-5
clone_size: once
v_call: TRBV30
cdr3_nt: TGTGCCTGGAGTGCCTCGGGGGTGGGCAATCAGCCCCAGCATTTT
cdr3_aa: CAWSASGVGNQPQHF

d_call: NA
j_call: TRBJ1-5
clone_size: NA
v_call: TRBV7-8
cdr3_nt: TGTGCCAGCAGCCCCCACGGTGGTCAGCCCCAGCATTTT
cdr3_aa: CASSPHGGQPQHF

d_call: TRBD1
j_call: TRBJ2-7
clone_size: NA
v_call: TRBV19
cdr3_nt: TGTGCCAGTAGCGTGGGACAGGGGCCGTACGAGCAGTACTTC
cdr3_aa: CASSVGQGPYEQYF

d_call: NA
j_call: TRBJ2-3
clone_size: NA
v_call: TRBV6-1
cdr3_nt: TGTGCCAGCAGTGACGGGGGAGCGACAGATACGCAGTATTTT
cdr3_aa: CASSDGGATDTQYF

d_call: TRBD1
j_call: TRBJ2-5
clone_size: NA
v_call: TRBV7-6
cdr3_nt: TGTGCCAGCAGCAGGGGACAGGGGCAGGGGGAGACCCAGTACTTC
cdr3_aa: CASSRGQGQGETQYF

d_call: TRBD2
j_call: TRBJ2-7
clone_size: NA
v_call: TRBV2
cdr3_nt: TGTGCCAGCAGTGAGGCGGGACTAGTCAGCGGCGAGCAGTACTTC
cdr3_aa: CASSEAGLVSGEQYF

d_call: NA
j_call: TRBJ1-2
clone_size: NA
v_call: TRBV19
cdr3_nt: TGTGCCAGTATTCCATCCGACAGGCTCTATGGCTACACCTTC
cdr3_aa: CASIPSDRLYGYTF

d_call: NA
j_call: TRBJ1-5
clone_size: once
v_call: TRBV4-3
cdr3_nt: TGCGCCAGCAGCCAAGAATGGACATTCTTCGGTAGTCAGCCCCAGCATTTT
cdr3_aa: CASSQEWTFFGSQPQHF

d_call: NA
j_call: TRBJ1-2
clone_size: NA
v_call: TRBV6-5
cdr3_nt: TGTGCCAGCAGCTTCCTTACGGGGAGGTCGGATGGCTACACCTTC
cdr3_aa: CASSFLTGRSDGYTF

d_call: TRBD2
j_call: TRBJ2-3
clone_size: NA
v_call: TRBV13
cdr3_nt: TGTGCCAGCAGCTTGACCAGCGGGGGGGACAAAGATACGCAGTATTTT
cdr3_aa: CASSLTSGGDKDTQYF

d_call: TRBD1
j_call: TRBJ1-2
clone_size: NA
v_call: TRBV6-5
cdr3_nt: TGTGCCAGCAGTCAAACCGGGACAGCGAACTATGGCTACACCTTC
cdr3_aa: CASSQTGTANYGYTF

d_call: TRBD1
j_call: TRBJ1-2
clone_size: NA
v_call: TRBV7-2
cdr3_nt: TGTGCCAGCAGCTTTTGGGGACAGGGGAACTATGGCTACACCTTC
cdr3_aa: CASSFWGQGNYGYTF